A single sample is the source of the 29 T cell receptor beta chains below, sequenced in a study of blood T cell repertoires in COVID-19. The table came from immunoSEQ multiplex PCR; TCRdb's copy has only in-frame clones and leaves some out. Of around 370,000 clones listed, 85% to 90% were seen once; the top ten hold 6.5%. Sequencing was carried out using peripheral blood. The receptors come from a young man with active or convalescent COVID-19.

Here the CDR3 reads CASSFSFGGVEKLFF. As DNA, the CDR3 is TGTGCCAGCAGCTTCTCCTTCGGCGGGGTTGAAAAACTGTTTTTT. The genes are TRBV11-2 and TRBJ1-4; D remains unclear. Germline CDR1 SGHAT, CDR2 FQNNGV. Trimming removed 3 bases at V and 7 bases at J, with 15 bases between. The CDR3 runs to 15 residues.

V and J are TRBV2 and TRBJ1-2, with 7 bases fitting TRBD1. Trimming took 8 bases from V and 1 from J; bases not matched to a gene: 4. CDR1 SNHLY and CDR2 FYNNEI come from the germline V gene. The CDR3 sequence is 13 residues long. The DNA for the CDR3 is TGTGCCAGCGGGGCAGGGGGTAACTATGGCTACACCTTC. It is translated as CASGAGGNYGYTF.

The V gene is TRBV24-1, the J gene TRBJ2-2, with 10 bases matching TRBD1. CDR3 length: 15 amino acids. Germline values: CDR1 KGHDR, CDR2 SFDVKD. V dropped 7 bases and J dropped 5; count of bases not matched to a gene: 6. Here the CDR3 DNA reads TGTGCCACCAGATCCGGGACAGGGGAGACCGGGGAGCTGTTTTTT. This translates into CATRSGTGETGELFF.

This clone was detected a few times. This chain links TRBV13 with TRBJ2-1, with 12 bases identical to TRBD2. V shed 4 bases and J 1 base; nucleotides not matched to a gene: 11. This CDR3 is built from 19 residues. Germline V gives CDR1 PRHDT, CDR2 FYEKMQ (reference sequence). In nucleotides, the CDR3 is TGTGCCAGCAGCTCCCCCATGTCTAGCGGGGGGGCTTCCTACAATGAGCAGTTCTTC. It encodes CASSSPMSSGGASYNEQFF.

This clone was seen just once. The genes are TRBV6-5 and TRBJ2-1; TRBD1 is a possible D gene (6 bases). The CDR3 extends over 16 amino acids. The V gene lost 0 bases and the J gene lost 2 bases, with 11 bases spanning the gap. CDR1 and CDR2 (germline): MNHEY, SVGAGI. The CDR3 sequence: CASSYSMAGAYNEQFF. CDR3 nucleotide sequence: TGTGCCAGCAGTTACTCGATGGCAGGGGCCTACAATGAGCAGTTCTTC.

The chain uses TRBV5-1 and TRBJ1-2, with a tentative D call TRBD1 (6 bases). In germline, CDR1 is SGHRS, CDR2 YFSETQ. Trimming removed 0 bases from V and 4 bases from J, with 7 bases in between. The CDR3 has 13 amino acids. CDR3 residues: CASSLEGGYGYTF. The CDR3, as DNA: TGCGCCAGCAGCTTGGAAGGGGGCTATGGCTACACCTTC.

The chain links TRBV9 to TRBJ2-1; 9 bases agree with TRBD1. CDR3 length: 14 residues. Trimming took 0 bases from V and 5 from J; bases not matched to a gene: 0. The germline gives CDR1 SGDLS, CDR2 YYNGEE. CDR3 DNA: TGTGCCAGCAGCGTAGGGGACAGGGACAATGAGCAGTTCTTC. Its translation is CASSVGDRDNEQFF.

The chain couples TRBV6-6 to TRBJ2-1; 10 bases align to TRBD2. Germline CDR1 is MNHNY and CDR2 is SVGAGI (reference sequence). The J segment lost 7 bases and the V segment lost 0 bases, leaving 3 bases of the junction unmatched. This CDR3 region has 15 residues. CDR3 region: CASSYSPSGSNEQFF. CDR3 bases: TGTGCCAGCAGTTACTCCCCTAGCGGGAGTAATGAGCAGTTCTTC.

The CDR3 sequence is CASSPQVLYGNTEAFF. The CDR3 DNA reads TGTGCCAGCAGCCCCCAGGTCCTTTACGGGAACACTGAAGCTTTCTTT. The chain recombines TRBV3-1 (or the pseudogene TRBV3-2) with TRBJ1-1; D not resolved. Trimming removed 4 bases from V and 1 base from J, with 16 bases in between. Germline V CDR1 and CDR2: LGHDT, YNNKEL (reference sequence). The CDR3 totals 16 residues.

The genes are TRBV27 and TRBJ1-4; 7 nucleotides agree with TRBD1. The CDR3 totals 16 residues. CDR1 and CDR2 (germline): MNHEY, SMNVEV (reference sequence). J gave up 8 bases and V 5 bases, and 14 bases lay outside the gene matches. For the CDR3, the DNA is TGTGCCAGCAGTCCACGAGCGGACAGGAACCAAGAAAAACTGTTTTTT. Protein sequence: CASSPRADRNQEKLFF. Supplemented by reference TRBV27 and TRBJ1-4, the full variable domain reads EAQVTQNPRYLITVTGKKLTVTCSQNMNHEYMSWYRQDPGLGLRQIYYSMNVEVTDKGDVPEGYKVSRKEKRNFPLILESPSPNQTSLYFCASSPRADRNQEKLFFGSGTQLSVL.

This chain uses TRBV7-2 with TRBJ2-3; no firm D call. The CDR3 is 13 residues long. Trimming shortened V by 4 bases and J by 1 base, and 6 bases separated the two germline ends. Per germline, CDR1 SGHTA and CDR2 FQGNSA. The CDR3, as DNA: TGTGCCAGCAGCTCCCCCGGCACAGATACGCAGTATTTT. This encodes CASSSPGTDTQYF.

CDR3 nucleotide sequence: TGCGCCAGCAGCCAACTAGGACAGGGGGCTACCTACGAGCAGTACTTC. Residues: CASSQLGQGATYEQYF. This chain links TRBV4-1 with TRBJ2-7; 11 bases line up with TRBD1. V lost 2 bases to trimming and J lost 2 bases; unmatched junction nucleotides: 5. CDR1 is MGHRA, CDR2 YSYEKL, per germline. This CDR3 has 16 residues.

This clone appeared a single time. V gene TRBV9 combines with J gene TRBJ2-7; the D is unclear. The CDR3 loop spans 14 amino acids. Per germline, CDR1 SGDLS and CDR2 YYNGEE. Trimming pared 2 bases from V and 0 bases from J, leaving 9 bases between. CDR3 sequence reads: CASSVQTGSYEQYF. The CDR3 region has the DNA TGTGCCAGCAGCGTCCAGACTGGCTCCTACGAGCAGTACTTC.

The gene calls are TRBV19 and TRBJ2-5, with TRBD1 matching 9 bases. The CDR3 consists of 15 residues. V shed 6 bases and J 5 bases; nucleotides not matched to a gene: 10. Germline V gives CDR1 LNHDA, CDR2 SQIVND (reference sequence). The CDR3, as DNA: TGTGCCAGTAGAGGCCAAGGACAGGGGTCGGAGACCCAGTACTTC. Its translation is CASRGQGQGSETQYF.

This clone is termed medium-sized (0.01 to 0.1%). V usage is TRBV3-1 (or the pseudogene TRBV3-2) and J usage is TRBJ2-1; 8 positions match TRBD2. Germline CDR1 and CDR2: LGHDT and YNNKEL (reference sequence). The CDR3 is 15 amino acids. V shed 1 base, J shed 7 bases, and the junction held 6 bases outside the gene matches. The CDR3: CASSQVGREANEQFF. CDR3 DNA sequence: TGTGCCAGCAGCCAAGTCGGGCGGGAGGCAAATGAGCAGTTCTTC.

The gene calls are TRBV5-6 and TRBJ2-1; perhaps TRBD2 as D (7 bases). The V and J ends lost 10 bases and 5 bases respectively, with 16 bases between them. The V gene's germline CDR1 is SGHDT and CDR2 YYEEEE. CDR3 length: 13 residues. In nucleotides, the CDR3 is TGTGCCTCGGAGGGGGGAGGGAACAATGAGCAGTTCTTC. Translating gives CASEGGGNNEQFF. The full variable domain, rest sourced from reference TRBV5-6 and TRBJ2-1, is DAGVTQSPTHLIKTRGQQVTLRCSPKSGHDTVSWYQQALGQGPQFIFQYYEEEERQRGNFPDRFSGHQFPNYSSELNVNALLLGDSALYLCASEGGGNNEQFFGPGTRLTVL.

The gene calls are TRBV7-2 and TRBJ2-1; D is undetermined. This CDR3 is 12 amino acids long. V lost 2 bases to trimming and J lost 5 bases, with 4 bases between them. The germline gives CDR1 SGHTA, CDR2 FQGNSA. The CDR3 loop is CASSLRNNEQFF. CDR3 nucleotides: TGTGCCAGCAGCTTACGTAACAATGAGCAGTTCTTC.

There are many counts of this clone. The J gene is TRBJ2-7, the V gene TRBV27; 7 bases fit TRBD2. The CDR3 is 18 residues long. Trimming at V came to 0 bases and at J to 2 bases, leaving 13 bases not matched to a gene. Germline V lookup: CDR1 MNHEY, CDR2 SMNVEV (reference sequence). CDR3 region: CASSLSGAFGGGPYEQYF. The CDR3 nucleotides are TGTGCCAGCAGTTTATCGGGTGCGTTTGGCGGGGGTCCCTACGAGCAGTACTTC.

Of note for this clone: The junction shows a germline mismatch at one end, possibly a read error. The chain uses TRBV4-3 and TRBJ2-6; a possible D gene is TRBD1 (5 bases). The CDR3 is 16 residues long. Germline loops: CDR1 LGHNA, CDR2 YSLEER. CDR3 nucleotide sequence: TGCGCCAGCAGCCAAGTCTTTAGCTCTGGGGCCAACGTGCTGACTTTC. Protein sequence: CASSQVFSSGANVLTF.

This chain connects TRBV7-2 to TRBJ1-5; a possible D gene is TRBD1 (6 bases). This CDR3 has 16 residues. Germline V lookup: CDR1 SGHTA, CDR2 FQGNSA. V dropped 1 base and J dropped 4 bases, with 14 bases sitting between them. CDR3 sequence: CASSLEVGGFNQPQHF. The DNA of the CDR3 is TGTGCCAGCAGCTTAGAAGTAGGGGGTTTTAATCAGCCCCAGCATTTT. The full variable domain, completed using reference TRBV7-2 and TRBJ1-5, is GAGVSQSPSNKVTEKGKDVELRCDPISGHTALYWYRQSLGQGLEFLIYFQGNSAPDKSGLPSDRFSAERTGGSVSTLTIQRTQQEDSAVYLCASSLEVGGFNQPQHFGDGTRLSIL.

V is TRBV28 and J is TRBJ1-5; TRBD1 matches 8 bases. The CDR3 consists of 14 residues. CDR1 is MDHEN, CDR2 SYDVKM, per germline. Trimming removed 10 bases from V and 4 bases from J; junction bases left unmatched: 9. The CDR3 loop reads CATEGQGRNQPQHF. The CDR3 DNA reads TGTGCCACCGAAGGACAGGGACGAAATCAGCCCCAGCATTTT.

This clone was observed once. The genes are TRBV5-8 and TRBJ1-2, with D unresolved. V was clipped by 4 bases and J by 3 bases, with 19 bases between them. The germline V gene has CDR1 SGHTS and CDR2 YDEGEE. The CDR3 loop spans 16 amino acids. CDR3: CASSPAGMVTYYGYTF. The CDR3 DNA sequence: TGTGCCAGCAGCCCGGCGGGGATGGTAACCTACTATGGCTACACCTTC.

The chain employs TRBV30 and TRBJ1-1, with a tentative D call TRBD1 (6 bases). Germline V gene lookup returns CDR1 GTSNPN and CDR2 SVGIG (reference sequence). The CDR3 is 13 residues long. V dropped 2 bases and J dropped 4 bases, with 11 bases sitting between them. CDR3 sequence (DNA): TGTGCCTGGAGTCCAGGGGCTAGCACTGAAGCTTTCTTT. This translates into CAWSPGASTEAFF. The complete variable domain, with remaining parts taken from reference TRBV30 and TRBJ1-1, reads SQTIHQWPATLVQPVGSPLSLECTVEGTSNPNLYWYRQAAGRGLQLLFYSVGIGQISSEVPQNLSASRPQDRQFILSSKKLLLSDSGFYLCAWSPGASTEAFFGQGTRLTVV.

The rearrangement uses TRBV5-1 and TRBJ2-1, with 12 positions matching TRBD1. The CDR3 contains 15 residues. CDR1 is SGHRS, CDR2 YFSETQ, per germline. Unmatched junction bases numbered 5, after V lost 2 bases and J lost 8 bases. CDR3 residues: CASSFGTGGAYEQFF. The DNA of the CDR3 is TGCGCCAGCAGCTTTGGGACAGGGGGCGCGTATGAGCAGTTCTTC.

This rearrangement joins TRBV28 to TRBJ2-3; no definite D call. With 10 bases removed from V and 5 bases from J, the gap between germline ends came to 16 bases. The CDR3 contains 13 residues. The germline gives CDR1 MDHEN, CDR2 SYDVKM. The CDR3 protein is CANRGPHGDTQYF. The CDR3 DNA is TGTGCCAATCGCGGCCCCCACGGAGATACGCAGTATTTT.

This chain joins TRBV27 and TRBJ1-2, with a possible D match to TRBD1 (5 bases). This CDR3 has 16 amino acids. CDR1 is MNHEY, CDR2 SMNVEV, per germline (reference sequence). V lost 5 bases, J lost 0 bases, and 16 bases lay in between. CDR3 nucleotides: TGTGCCAGCAGTCCTCAGGGCAGGCCCGCTAACTATGGCTACACCTTC. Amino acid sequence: CASSPQGRPANYGYTF.

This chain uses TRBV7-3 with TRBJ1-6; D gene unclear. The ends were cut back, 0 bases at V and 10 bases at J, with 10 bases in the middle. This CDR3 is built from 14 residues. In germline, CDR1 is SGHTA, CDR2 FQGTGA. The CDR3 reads CASSLTPTYSPLHF. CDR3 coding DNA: TGTGCCAGCAGCTTAACGCCGACTTACTCACCCCTCCACTTT.

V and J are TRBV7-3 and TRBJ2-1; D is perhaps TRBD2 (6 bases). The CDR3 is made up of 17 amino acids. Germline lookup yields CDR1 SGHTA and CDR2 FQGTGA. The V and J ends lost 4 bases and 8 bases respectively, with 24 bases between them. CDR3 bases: TGTGCCAGCAGCTCCAACGGTCGAGGGACTTGGGGGGATGAGCAGTTCTTC. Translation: CASSSNGRGTWGDEQFF.

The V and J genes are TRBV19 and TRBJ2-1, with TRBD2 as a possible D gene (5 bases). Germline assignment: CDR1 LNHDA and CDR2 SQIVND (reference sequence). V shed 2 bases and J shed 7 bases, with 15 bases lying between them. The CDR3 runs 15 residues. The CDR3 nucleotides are TGTGCCAGTAGTATAATCGGCGGGCCCGTGAATGAGCAGTTCTTC. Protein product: CASSIIGGPVNEQFF.